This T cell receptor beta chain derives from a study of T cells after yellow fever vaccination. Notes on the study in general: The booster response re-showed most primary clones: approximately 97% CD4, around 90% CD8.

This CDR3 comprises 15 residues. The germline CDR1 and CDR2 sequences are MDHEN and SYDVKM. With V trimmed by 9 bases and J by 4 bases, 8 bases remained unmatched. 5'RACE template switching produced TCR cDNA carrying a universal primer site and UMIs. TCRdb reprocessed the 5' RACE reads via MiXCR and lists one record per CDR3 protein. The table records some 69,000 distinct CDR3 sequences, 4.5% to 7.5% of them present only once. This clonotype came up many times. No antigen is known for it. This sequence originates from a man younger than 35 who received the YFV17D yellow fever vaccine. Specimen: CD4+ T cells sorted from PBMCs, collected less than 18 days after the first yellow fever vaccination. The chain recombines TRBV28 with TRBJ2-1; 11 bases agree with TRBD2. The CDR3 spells CASFPSGGPYNEQFF. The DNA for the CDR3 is TGTGCCAGTTTCCCTAGCGGGGGGCCTTACAATGAGCAGTTCTTC.